These 25 T cell receptor beta chains came from one sample sequenced in a study of cytomegalovirus exposure and HLA in healthy donors. The PCR had 60 Vbeta and 13 Jbeta primers. This table comes from immunoSEQ multiplex PCR, and its TCRdb copy is limited to in-frame clones, with some not included. The data hold some 110,000 clones, with around three quarters observed a single time. The specimen sequenced was PBMCs. These receptors were obtained from a man aged 50-59 years in good health and CMV-seropositive.

This clone was recorded at least ten times. The chain is built from TRBV5-5 and TRBJ2-5; D is undetermined. Deletions cut 4 bases from V and 5 bases from J, with 12 bases between. The CDR3 extends over 13 amino acids. Germline V gene lookup returns CDR1 SGHKS and CDR2 YYEKEE (reference sequence). In DNA form, the CDR3 reads TGTGCCAGCAGCACCGGCCCAGCGGAGACCCAGTACTTC. It translates to CASSTGPAETQYF.

Here the CDR3 reads CASSPRTVANYGYTF. The CDR3 region has the DNA TGTGCCAGCAGCCCCCGGACAGTAGCTAACTATGGCTACACCTTC. The gene calls are TRBV7-8 and TRBJ1-2; possibly TRBD1 for D (6 bases). CDR3 length: 15 residues. V lost 5 bases and J 0 bases, leaving 13 bases between the germline ends. Germline lookup yields CDR1 SGHVS and CDR2 FQNEAQ. Full variable domain (rest looked up from reference TRBV7-8 and TRBJ1-2): GAGVSQSPRYKVAKRGQDVALRCDPISGHVSLFWYQQALGQGPEFLTYFQNEAQLDKSGLPSDRFFAERPEGSVSTLKIQRTQQEDSAVYLCASSPRTVANYGYTFGSGTRLTVV.

This clone was counted only a few times. The chain links TRBV4-3 to TRBJ1-1; D gene uncertain. Deletions cut 0 bases from V and 2 bases from J, with 13 bases between. CDR1 and CDR2 (germline): LGHNA, YSLEER. The CDR3 totals 16 residues. The CDR3: CASSQDPEQRNTEAFF. The CDR3 DNA follows: TGCGCCAGCAGCCAAGATCCCGAGCAGCGTAACACTGAAGCTTTCTTT.

This clone was detected only once. The V gene is TRBV19, the J gene TRBJ2-2, with TRBD2 identical over 15 bases. This CDR3 has 16 residues. With 5 bases clipped from V and 5 bases from J, the junction kept 3 bases outside the gene matches. Germline CDR1 is LNHDA and CDR2 is SQIVND (reference sequence). CDR3 residues: CASSPGTSGRTGELFF. CDR3 DNA sequence: TGTGCCAGTAGTCCCGGGACTAGCGGGAGGACCGGGGAGCTGTTTTTT.

V usage is TRBV4-1 and J usage is TRBJ1-4; D might be TRBD1 (5 bases). Germline V lookup: CDR1 MGHRA, CDR2 YSYEKL. The V and J ends lost 0 bases and 7 bases respectively, with 15 bases between them. The CDR3 contains 16 residues. The chain's CDR3 is CASSQDGRGMREKLFF. CDR3 nucleotide sequence: TGCGCCAGCAGCCAAGATGGGAGGGGTATGCGTGAAAAACTGTTTTTT.

This chain connects TRBV19 to TRBJ1-2, with 7 bases that match TRBD1. This CDR3 contains 15 residues. CDR1 LNHDA and CDR2 SQIVND come from the germline V gene (reference sequence). V trimming: 6 bases; J trimming: 4 bases; junction bases outside the gene matches: 11. The CDR3 nucleotides are TGTGCCAGTAGCCTAGCGACAGGGTCCGTCTATGGCTACACCTTC. As protein: CASSLATGSVYGYTF. The complete variable domain, with remaining parts taken from reference TRBV19 and TRBJ1-2, reads DGGITQSPKYLFRKEGQNVTLSCEQNLNHDAMYWYRQDPGQGLRLIYYSQIVNDFQKGDIAEGYSVSREKKESFPLTVTSAQKNPTAFYLCASSLATGSVYGYTFGSGTRLTVV.

The CDR3 region has the DNA TGTGCCAGCAGCGTAGGACTAGCGGGAGGCAAGGATACGCAGTATTTT. Translation: CASSVGLAGGKDTQYF. This chain links TRBV9 with TRBJ2-3; 13 bases line up with TRBD2. Trimming cost V 0 bases and J 6 bases; bases outside gene matches: 4. In germline, CDR1 is SGDLS, CDR2 YYNGEE. The CDR3 is made up of 16 amino acids.

This chain links TRBV5-5 with TRBJ2-7, with D maybe TRBD1 (6 bases). The length of the CDR3 is 15 residues. Germline CDR1 is SGHKS and CDR2 is YYEKEE (reference sequence). V shed 4 bases and J shed 0 bases, with 14 bases lying between them. The CDR3 nucleotides are TGTGCCAGCAGCCTGGGGACAAGGAGCTCCTACGAGCAGTACTTC. Translated, it gives CASSLGTRSSYEQYF.

The chain employs TRBV10-1 and TRBJ2-2; D might be TRBD1 (5 bases). The CDR3 totals 12 residues. Trimming pared 5 bases from V and 7 bases from J, leaving 8 bases between. Germline V gives CDR1 WNHNN, CDR2 SYGVQD (reference sequence). The DNA for the CDR3 is TGCGCCAGCAGTATGACAGACGGGGAGCTGTTTTTT. It codes for CASSMTDGELFF.

V gene TRBV19 combines with J gene TRBJ1-1, with 9 bases matching TRBD1. Germline CDR1 reads LNHDA; CDR2 reads SQIVND (reference sequence). This CDR3 region has 12 residues. Losses at the gene ends were 5 bases for V and 7 bases for J; bases not matched to a gene: 2. The CDR3 sequence is CASSDRGVEAFF. CDR3 DNA: TGTGCCAGTAGTGACAGGGGGGTTGAAGCTTTCTTT.

The chain links TRBV29-1 to TRBJ2-1, with a possible D match to TRBD1 (7 bases). The CDR3 loop spans 13 amino acids. Germline V CDR1 and CDR2: SQVTM, ANQGSEA. V dropped 3 bases and J dropped 4 bases, with 10 bases sitting between them. The CDR3 loop reads CSVDRGTYNEQFF. Written as DNA, the CDR3 is TGCAGCGTTGACAGGGGGACTTACAATGAGCAGTTCTTC.

The chain carries TRBV6-6 and TRBJ2-7; 13 bases align to TRBD2. The CDR3 covers 15 residues. In germline, CDR1 is MNHNY, CDR2 SVGAGI (reference sequence). V was pared by 2 bases and J by 7 bases, with 5 bases of the junction left unmatched. The CDR3 region is CASSYKGLAGAEQYF. The CDR3 region has the DNA TGTGCCAGCAGTTACAAAGGACTAGCGGGAGCTGAGCAGTACTTC.

V and J are TRBV19 and TRBJ2-1; 8 nucleotides match TRBD2. This CDR3 has 12 amino acids. The V gene end was trimmed by 5 bases and the J gene end by 11 bases; junction bases not matched to a gene: 5. The germline gives CDR1 LNHDA, CDR2 SQIVND (reference sequence). CDR3 sequence: CASSSGLVKQFF. The CDR3 DNA reads as TGTGCCAGTAGTTCGGGACTAGTCAAGCAGTTCTTC.

The chain recombines TRBV5-4 with TRBJ2-7; 15 nucleotides line up with TRBD2. The CDR3 runs to 18 residues. Germline CDR1 reads SGHNT; CDR2 reads YYREEE (reference sequence). V trimming: 0 bases; J trimming: 2 bases; junction bases outside the gene matches: 6. For the CDR3, the DNA is TGTGCCAGCAGCTTGGGGCTGGGACTAGCGGGAGGACCCTACGAGCAGTACTTC. Encoded protein: CASSLGLGLAGGPYEQYF. Filled out from reference TRBV5-4 and TRBJ2-7, the complete variable domain reads ETGVTQSPTHLIKTRGQQVTLRCSSQSGHNTVSWYQQALGQGPQFIFQYYREEENGRGNFPPRFSGLQFPNYSSELNVNALELDDSALYLCASSLGLGLAGGPYEQYFGPGTRLTVT.

This clone appeared a single time. V is TRBV18 and J is TRBJ1-4, with TRBD1 identical over 7 bases. The CDR3 spans 17 residues. Unmatched junction bases numbered 10, after V lost 6 bases and J lost 0 bases. Germline CDR1 is KGHSH and CDR2 is LQKENI. The CDR3 DNA is TGTGCCAGCTCTTCCGGGACAGATTCTTCAACTAATGAAAAACTGTTTTTT. Amino acids: CASSSGTDSSTNEKLFF.

The chain combines TRBV6-5 with TRBJ1-3; 9 bases are shared with TRBD1. V shed 6 bases, J shed 4 bases, and the junction held 7 bases outside the gene matches. This CDR3 comprises 15 residues. Germline V gene sequence: CDR1 MNHEY, CDR2 SVGAGI. The CDR3 loop is CASRLQGASGNTIYF. The CDR3, as DNA: TGTGCCAGCAGACTACAGGGGGCCTCGGGAAACACCATATATTTT.

The rearrangement joins TRBV27 to TRBJ1-2; 9 bases match TRBD1. The length of the CDR3 is 17 residues. V lost 5 bases to trimming and J lost 0 bases; unmatched junction nucleotides: 10. Germline assignment: CDR1 MNHEY and CDR2 SMNVEV (reference sequence). Written as DNA, the CDR3 is TGTGCCAGCAGTCCCTACAAACAGGGGGCTGCTAACTATGGCTACACCTTC. It specifies CASSPYKQGAANYGYTF.

The chain couples TRBV7-2 to TRBJ1-3; D call uncertain. Trimming left V 2 bases short and J 0 bases short, with 8 bases between. Germline V gene sequence: CDR1 SGHTA, CDR2 FQGNSA. This CDR3 has 15 residues. CDR3 region: CASSLYGSSGNTIYF. The CDR3 DNA sequence: TGTGCCAGCAGCTTATACGGGAGCTCTGGAAACACCATATATTTT.

This chain connects TRBV4-2 to TRBJ2-7, with TRBD2 matching over 9 bases. The V gene's germline CDR1 is LGHNA and CDR2 YNFKEQ. The CDR3 is 14 residues long. V shed 4 bases, J shed 10 bases, and the junction held 11 bases outside the gene matches. CDR3 in DNA: TGTGCCAGCAGCCCGTCACTAGCGGGTCCACCTCAGTACTTC. Protein sequence: CASSPSLAGPPQYF.

The chain employs TRBV18 and TRBJ2-3; 10 positions agree with TRBD1. The germline V gene has CDR1 KGHSH and CDR2 LQKENI. The CDR3 length is 16 residues. Trimming removed 3 bases from V and 0 bases from J; junction bases left unmatched: 3. The CDR3 bases are TGTGCCAGCTCACCCGGGACAGGGGTAAGCACAGATACGCAGTATTTT. Translated, it gives CASSPGTGVSTDTQYF.

V gene TRBV7-2 combines with J gene TRBJ2-2; 7 positions match TRBD2. V lost 6 bases and J lost 4; bases outside the gene matches: 5. CDR3 length: 14 amino acids. Germline V gene data show CDR1 as SGHTA and CDR2 as FQGNSA. CDR3 sequence (DNA): TGTGCCAGCAGTCCGGGAGGAGCCACCGGGGAGCTGTTTTTT. As protein: CASSPGGATGELFF.

The rearrangement joins TRBV9 to TRBJ1-1; 12 bases are shared with TRBD1. Germline trimming cut 3 bases from V and 3 bases from J; bases unmatched to any gene: 12. This CDR3 region has 18 residues. Looked up from germline, CDR1 is SGDLS and CDR2 is YYNGEE. The CDR3 region is CASSARDRGRLLYTEAFF. Written as DNA, the CDR3 is TGTGCCAGCAGCGCCCGGGACAGGGGGCGCTTGTTGTACACTGAAGCTTTCTTT.

This clone was observed a handful of times. The V and J genes are TRBV11-2 and TRBJ2-5, with TRBD2 identical over 11 bases. Germline V gene lookup returns CDR1 SGHAT and CDR2 FQNNGV. The V gene end was trimmed by 4 bases and the J gene end by 4 bases; junction bases not matched to a gene: 8. The CDR3 is 16 amino acids. CDR3 sequence reads: CASSSGWLAGGETQYF. The CDR3 coding sequence is TGTGCCAGCAGCTCCGGGTGGCTAGCGGGGGGAGAGACCCAGTACTTC.

This chain uses TRBV5-8 with TRBJ2-7; D possibly corresponds to TRBD1 (5 bases). The CDR3 runs 13 residues. Germline V CDR1 and CDR2: SGHTS, YDEGEE. Trimming took 5 bases from V and 6 from J, leaving 15 bases between them. This chain's CDR3 is CASSRKDKGEQYF. The CDR3 DNA reads TGTGCCAGCAGTCGAAAGGACAAAGGCGAGCAGTACTTC.

The chain recombines TRBV5-4 with TRBJ1-2; 8 nucleotides agree with TRBD1. V trimming: 0 bases; J trimming: 8 bases; junction bases outside the gene matches: 6. CDR3 length: 14 amino acids. From germline, CDR1 is SGHNT and CDR2 YYREEE (reference sequence). CDR3 nucleotide sequence: TGTGCCAGCAGCTTGGCCGGCAGGGGGCAGGGCTACACCTTC. It is translated as CASSLAGRGQGYTF.